Following are 10 T cell receptor beta chains from one sample sequenced in a study of graft-versus-host responses after intestinal transplantation. Measured with immunoSEQ multiplex PCR; TCRdb has only the in-frame clones, and not every one. The sample lists about 11,000 clones; 25% to 40% were seen once. The source was alloreactive CD4+ T cells from a mixed lymphocyte reaction culture, collected before transplantation. Regarding subset: CFSE-low proliferating T cells sorted from approximately 6-day pre-transplant mixed lymphocyte reaction (GvH or HvG direction). The receptors were gathered from a human patient who was an organ donor for intestinal transplantation.

The sample holds a few counts of this clone. The chain is built from TRBV7-6 and TRBJ2-2, with 8 bases that match TRBD2. The CDR3 has 15 residues. Unmatched junction bases numbered 9, after V lost 3 bases and J lost 9 bases. Germline lookup yields CDR1 SGHVS and CDR2 FNYEAQ. The DNA of the CDR3 is TGTGCCAGCAGCTTCAGGGCGGGGGGCTCCTGGGAGCTGTTTTTT. Encoded protein: CASSFRAGGSWELFF.

This clone was counted a few times. The chain has TRBV19 and TRBJ1-2; no reliable D call. Germline-derived CDR1 and CDR2 are LNHDA and SQIVND (reference sequence). The V end was cut by 7 bases, the J end by 4 bases, with 10 bases between. The CDR3 contains 12 residues. As DNA, the CDR3 is TGTGCCAGTACCCCAGGATTCTATGGCTACACCTTC. Translation gives CASTPGFYGYTF.

The table lists this clone with a few counts. The J gene is TRBJ2-3, the V gene TRBV27; D gene uncertain. Germline CDR1 is MNHEY and CDR2 is SMNVEV (reference sequence). The CDR3 runs 14 residues. V lost 3 bases and J lost 0, with 7 bases in between. The CDR3 bases are TGTGCCAGCAGTTTGGGCTTTAGCACAGATACGCAGTATTTT. This translates into CASSLGFSTDTQYF.

This clone counts as medium-sized. The chain's CDR3 is CASSRENEKLFF. The CDR3 region has the DNA TGTGCCAGCAGCCGGGAGAATGAAAAACTGTTTTTT. The chain joins TRBV2 to TRBJ1-4; D gene unclear. This CDR3 has 12 residues. The germline V gene has CDR1 SNHLY and CDR2 FYNNEI. Trimming left V 6 bases short and J 5 bases short, with 7 bases between.

This clone came up once. The chain combines TRBV28 with TRBJ1-2; D may be TRBD1 (5 bases). Trimming pared 6 bases from V and 5 bases from J, leaving 10 bases between. Germline-derived CDR1 and CDR2 are MDHEN and SYDVKM. CDR3 length equals 12 residues. As DNA, the CDR3 is TGTGCCAGCAGGTCAGGGTCTTATGGCTACACCTTC. Its protein is CASRSGSYGYTF.

This rearrangement joins TRBV5-1 to TRBJ2-1; D is possibly TRBD2 (7 bases). CDR1 is SGHRS, CDR2 YFSETQ, per germline. The CDR3 runs to 17 residues. Between the trimmed V and J ends, which lost 2 bases and 2 bases, there was a span of 17 bases. CDR3: CASSFFFGGGTYNEQFF. The CDR3 region has the DNA TGCGCCAGCAGCTTTTTCTTCGGCGGGGGCACCTACAATGAGCAGTTCTTC. The complete variable domain, with remaining parts taken from reference TRBV5-1 and TRBJ2-1, reads KAGVTQTPRYLIKTRGQQVTLSCSPISGHRSVSWYQQTPGQGLQFLFEYFSETQRNKGNFPGRFSGRQFSNSRSEMNVSTLELGDSALYLCASSFFFGGGTYNEQFFGPGTRLTVL.

Here the CDR3 reads CASSLQGNTEAFF. The CDR3 nucleotides read TGTGCCAGCAGCTTACAGGGAAACACTGAAGCTTTCTTT. The chain couples TRBV7-2 to TRBJ1-1, with D maybe TRBD1 (5 bases). The CDR3 runs to 13 residues. Trimming pared 2 bases from V and 2 bases from J, leaving 6 bases between. The germline V gene encodes CDR1 SGHTA and CDR2 FQGNSA.

This clone was seen more than once but under ten times. This chain links TRBV19 with TRBJ2-2, with TRBD1 identical over 10 bases. The CDR3 extends over 14 amino acids. Unmatched junction bases numbered 7, after V lost 7 bases and J lost 8 bases. The germline V gene has CDR1 LNHDA and CDR2 SQIVND (reference sequence). The CDR3 DNA reads as TGTGCCAGTAATCGACAGGGGGCGCTTGGGGAGCTGTTTTTT. This gives the protein CASNRQGALGELFF.

The V call is TRBV18, the J call TRBJ1-2, with 8 bases matching TRBD1. CDR1 KGHSH and CDR2 LQKENI come from the germline V gene. Trimming removed 3 bases from V and 3 bases from J; junction bases left unmatched: 6. The CDR3 has 15 residues. The CDR3 nucleotides read TGTGCCAGCTCACCGCGGGACAGGTTTGACTATGGCTACACCTTC. Amino acid sequence: CASSPRDRFDYGYTF.

The chain employs TRBV10-2 and TRBJ2-3; possibly TRBD1 for D (6 bases). There are 12 residues in the CDR3. The germline CDR1 and CDR2 sequences are WSHSY and SAAADI. The germline V and J ends were trimmed by 5 bases and 5 bases, with 8 bases remaining between them. The CDR3 loop reads CASSTGRDTQYF. CDR3 DNA sequence: TGCGCCAGCAGTACAGGGAGAGATACGCAGTATTTT.